This entry lists 9 T cell receptor beta chains sequenced from one sample in a study of T-cell reconstitution after alpha-beta-depleted transplantation in children. Preparation of the TCRbeta library was carried out with unique molecular identifiers. Using its own MiXCR run on the PCR reads, TCRdb lists one record per CDR3 protein. The sample lists about 400,000 distinct CDR3 sequences, 13% seen once, with 4% to 5.5% in the top ten. Source: PBMCs, taken from the stem cell graft. Receptors originate from a human donor who donated a stem cell graft to a child with Fanconi anemia.

This clonotype was seen a few times. V and J are TRBV10-2 and TRBJ1-6; D not resolved. Germline V gives CDR1 WSHSY, CDR2 SAAADI. V lost 2 bases and J 14 bases, leaving 13 bases between the germline ends. CDR3 length: 13 residues. The CDR3 protein is CASSESYPLTLHF. The CDR3 nucleotides read TGCGCCAGCAGTGAGAGTTACCCTTTGACCCTCCACTTT.

The genes are TRBV12-3 or TRBV12-4 and TRBJ2-2; unclear D gene. CDR3 length: 15 amino acids. V was pared by 0 bases and J by 5 bases, with 10 bases between. The CDR3 spells CASSLAVIKTGELFF. The CDR3 DNA reads TGTGCCAGCAGTTTAGCGGTGATAAAAACCGGGGAGCTGTTTTTT.

In this sample, this clonotype turned up a few times. The gene calls are TRBV6-1 and TRBJ2-2; D gene unclear. Between the trimmed V and J ends, which lost 5 bases and 6 bases, there was a span of 13 bases. Germline V gene sequence: CDR1 MNHNS, CDR2 SASEGT. There are 14 residues in the CDR3. DNA for the CDR3: TGTGCCAGCAGTCTCTCCCCTATTGCCGGGGAGCTGTTTTTT. It encodes CASSLSPIAGELFF.

In its sample, this clonotype was seen a few times. The junction departs from germline at one end; a sequencing error may be responsible. V usage is TRBV7-9 and J usage is TRBJ1-2, with unresolved D. This CDR3 has 12 residues. Germline assignment: CDR1 SEHNR and CDR2 FQNEAQ (reference sequence). The CDR3 loop reads CASSLGLLWSGF. The CDR3 nucleotides are TGTGCCAGCAGCTTAGGTCTCCTCTGGAGCGGCTTC.

At least ten counts were recorded for this clonotype. This sequence joins TRBV6-1 and TRBJ2-3; 7 positions match TRBD1. The CDR3 has 16 amino acids. Trimming took 6 bases from V and 0 from J; bases not matched to a gene: 9. The V gene's germline CDR1 is MNHNS and CDR2 SASEGT. CDR3 residues: CASSKRGRTSTDTQYF. CDR3 sequence (DNA): TGTGCCAGCAGCAAAAGGGGGCGGACTAGCACAGATACGCAGTATTTT.

The rearrangement uses TRBV20-1 and TRBJ2-5, with a possible D match to TRBD1 (6 bases). V lost 2 bases, J lost 2 bases, and 18 bases lay in between. Per the germline V gene, CDR1 is DFQATT and CDR2 is SNEGSKA (reference sequence). The CDR3 length is 16 residues. The CDR3 DNA reads as TGCAGTGCTAGAAAAAGCCGACAGGTCCAACAAGAGACCCAGTACTTC. Translated: CSARKSRQVQQETQYF.

The chain uses TRBV3-1 and TRBJ1-1; TRBD1 matches 8 bases. The length of the CDR3 is 15 residues. The trim removed 2 bases at V and 0 bases at J, leaving 2 bases unmatched. CDR1 and CDR2 (germline): LGHDT, YNNKEL (reference sequence). The CDR3 DNA sequence: TGTGCCAGCAGCCAATGGACAGGGCTGAACACTGAAGCTTTCTTT. This encodes CASSQWTGLNTEAFF.

This clonotype appeared a few times. The V call is TRBV20-1, the J call TRBJ1-1; perhaps TRBD1 as D (6 bases). V shed 5 bases and J shed 7 bases, with 8 bases lying between them. The CDR3 has 10 residues. Per germline, CDR1 DFQATT and CDR2 SNEGSKA (reference sequence). In DNA form, the CDR3 reads TGCAGTGCTGGGACACTTGAAGCTTTCTTT. Translation gives CSAGTLEAFF.

This sequence joins TRBV4-3 and TRBJ2-1, with D hard to call. V lost 0 bases and J lost 8, with 11 bases in between. The germline gives CDR1 LGHNA, CDR2 YSLEER. CDR3 size: 14 residues. The CDR3: CASSQDIARDEQFF. The CDR3 bases are TGCGCCAGCAGCCAAGACATCGCTCGGGATGAGCAGTTCTTC.